This T cell receptor beta chain emerged from a study of post-analysis software for immune sequencing data (dated by TCRdb to about 2015). With regard to the full study: Relapsing-remitting, secondary progressive and progressive-relapsing multiple sclerosis were recorded as disease courses, and subtype annotation was lacking for some patients. A subset of samples was prepared in parallel using single-end sample barcoding, then pooled and co-amplified after Illumina adapter ligation. The multiple sclerosis patient repertoires were compared with under 13 previously published healthy control repertoires from donors aged about 6 to 26 years. General findings and caveats noted by the study authors: When samples were clustered directly using the F measure, samples prepared in the same batch co-clustered strongly, which prompted a batch-effect correction. Significantly higher frequencies in patients than in controls were found for five TRBV segments, including TRBV5-6, TRBV5-1 and TRBV20-1. The multiple sclerosis patient group was slightly younger than the control group. Normalized Chao1 diversity was significantly lower in multiple sclerosis patients than controls, suggesting substantial peripheral T-cell clonal expansion.

TCR beta repertoires were profiled from peripheral blood of roughly 13 young patients with multiple sclerosis to demonstrate the VDJtools post-analysis software. The patients with multiple sclerosis were children and adolescents between 6 and 15 years of age. Notes on this clonotype: Its specific antigen is unknown. Base qualities are not recorded, but no much larger clone differs from it by a single base.

Taken from the germline V gene (reference sequence), the CDR1 and CDR2 loops are DFQATT and SNEGSKA. Relative to germline, V is missing 6 bases and J is missing 0 bases, with 8 bases of the junction outside any gene match. Spanning cysteine to phenylalanine, the CDR3 consists of 16 amino acids. CDR3 DNA is the only sequence kept; it has 48 bases, read in frame from the first base. Library preparation was by PCR. Reads for this sample came from an Illumina HiSeq 2500. To reduce PCR and sequencing biases, unique molecular identifiers were incorporated into the TCR beta cDNA libraries. Approximately 500,000 cDNA molecules were obtained per 1 to 10 million input T cells, so each molecule approximated one T cell. The patient libraries were prepared and sequenced using the same protocol as the earlier healthy control dataset. Samples belonging to the same batch were prepared together, multiplexed and sequenced on a shared HiSeq lane. The original pipeline was this. Raw barcoded reads were processed with MIGEC, discarding single-read molecular identifier groups before consensus assembly and CDR3 extraction. Clonotype tables were post-analysed with VDJtools, and diversity was normalized by down-sampling all datasets to the smallest sample size. In repertoire overlap clustering, CDR3 amino acid sequences, but not nucleotide sequences, were matched to correct batch-related cross-sample contamination. TCRdb reworked the public reads: Q25 trimming with fastp, MiXCR clone assembly, productive beta chains retained. Identical CDR3 proteins give one entry, which carries the most common genes and DNA. TCRdb, not the original authors, processed these V and J calls. The sample table records a few hundred thousand distinct CDR3 sequences; roughly 38% of these occur just once. The biggest ten clones account for around 15% of the sample.

The sequenced material came from blood. The clonotype comes from a girl under 18 with multiple sclerosis. This chain is built from TRBV20-1 and TRBJ1-6; 7 bases in the junction line up with TRBD1. The CDR3 loop reads CSAPTGTSSYNSPLHF. The DNA sequence reads TGCAGTGCGCCGACAGGGACGAGCTCCTATAATTCACCCCTCCACTTT.